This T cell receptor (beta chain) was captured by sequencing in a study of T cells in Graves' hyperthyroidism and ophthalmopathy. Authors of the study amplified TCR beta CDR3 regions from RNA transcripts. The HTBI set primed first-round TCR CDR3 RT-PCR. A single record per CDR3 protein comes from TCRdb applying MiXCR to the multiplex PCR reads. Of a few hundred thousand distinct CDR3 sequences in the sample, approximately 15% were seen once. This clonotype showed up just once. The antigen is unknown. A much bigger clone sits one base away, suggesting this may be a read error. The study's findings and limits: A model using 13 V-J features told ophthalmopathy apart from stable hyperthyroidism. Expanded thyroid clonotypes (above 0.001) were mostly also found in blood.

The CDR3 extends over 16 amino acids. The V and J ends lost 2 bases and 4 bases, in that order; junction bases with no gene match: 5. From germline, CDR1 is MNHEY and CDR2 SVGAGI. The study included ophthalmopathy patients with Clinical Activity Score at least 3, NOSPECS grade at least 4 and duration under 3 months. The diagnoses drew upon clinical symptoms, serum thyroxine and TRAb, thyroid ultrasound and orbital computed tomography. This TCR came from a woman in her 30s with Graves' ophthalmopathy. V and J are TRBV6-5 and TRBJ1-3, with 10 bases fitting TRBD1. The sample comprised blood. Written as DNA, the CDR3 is TGTGCCAGCAGTTACCCAGGACAGGGGGGCGGAAACACCATATATTTT. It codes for CASSYPGQGGGNTIYF.